This T cell receptor (beta chain) came from a study of early T cells in non-severe SARS-CoV-2 infection (dated by TCRdb to 2020 to 2023). Regarding the research as a whole: TCR sequencing used bulk RNA from unsorted whole blood, so alpha and beta chains could not be paired. Overall study outcomes, separate from this receptor: VDJdb matching was skewed toward anti-spike CD8 responses, so virus-specific expansions were likely underestimated and private and CD4 specificities were missed.

This clonotype has ten or more counts. Its antigen remains undetermined. The sample holds no much larger clone one base away, and base qualities are not on file. This was a case-control study nested in a cohort of healthcare workers in London, UK, who had nasopharyngeal swab PCR tests and blood samples taken every week. Healthcare workers were recruited during the week of the UK lockdown, between 23 and 31 March 2020, and followed weekly for up to 16 weeks. CDR1 and CDR2 (SQVTM, ANQGSEA) derive from the germline V gene. V is reduced by 4 bases and J by 8 bases, leaving a spacing of 9 bases between them. The CDR3 runs 11 residues from the cysteine to the phenylalanine. The DNA shown is the 33-base CDR3, in frame from base 1. The library was obtained by 5' RACE. This sample was sequenced with a NextSeq 500. To correct for sequencing error and PCR bias, the TCR library protocol tagged individual cDNA molecules with unique molecular identifiers. Both TCR alpha and beta chains were sequenced, and tight co-correlation was observed between alpha and beta sequence abundances in each sample. The original methods were these. Decombinator V4 was used to annotate TCR sequences for V gene, J gene and CDR3. TCRs were defined as expanded if a significant change between any two time points was detected under a Poisson model with p below 0.0001. Abundances of TCRs were expressed as counts per million after normalisation to the total number of TCRs sequenced in each sample. TRAV1-2 paired with TRAJ12, TRAJ20 or TRAJ33 defined MAIT TCRs, while TRAV10 paired with TRAJ18 defined iNKT TCRs. VDJdb, accessed 1 November 2021, was searched for CMV, EBV and SARS-CoV-2 annotated TCRs, with TCRs annotated for multiple antigens excluded. TCRdb ran its own pipeline on the public reads, namely fastp trimming at Q25 and MiXCR clone calling, and kept in-frame beta chains. Rows matching on CDR3 protein sequence are summarized as one entry with the most common DNA and genes. For this entry, the V and J calls and clone size follow TCRdb and not the study's own pipeline. Recorded for this sample are tens of thousands of distinct CDR3 sequences; roughly 12% of them occurred a single time. The ten top clones hold roughly 5% of the sample.

The origin of this receptor is an adult who was a healthcare worker with PCR-confirmed SARS-CoV-2 infection or an uninfected control (not recorded which). Sequencing used whole blood. This receptor chain uses TRBV29-1 and TRBJ2-1, with an unclear D gene assignment. The DNA sequence follows: TGCAGCGTTGTTGGGCTCGATGAGCAGTTCTTC. This codes for CSVVGLDEQFF.